The 8 T cell receptor beta chains below all came from one sample that was sequenced in a study of control samples from healthy donors and cancer patients. TCRdb's table, derived via immunoSEQ multiplex PCR, lists solely in-frame clones and lacks some. The sample includes 130,000 to 150,000 clones, about 94% of them seen just once. Sequenced sample: PBMCs. These receptors were obtained from a man between 60 and 75 years old with colorectal cancer.

The rearrangement links TRBV12-3 or TRBV12-4 to TRBJ2-3; TRBD2 might be the D (5 bases). The CDR3 spans 12 residues. V was pared by 6 bases and J by 7 bases, with 11 bases between. Here the CDR3 reads CASSLTSHTQYF. In DNA form, the CDR3 reads TGTGCCAGCAGCCTTACTAGTCATACGCAGTATTTT.

The genes are TRBV9 and TRBJ2-1; 8 bases are a match to TRBD2. The CDR3 spans 18 residues. Germline values: CDR1 SGDLS, CDR2 YYNGEE. Trimming took 3 bases from V and 0 from J; bases not matched to a gene: 11. CDR3 protein: CASSARRGSGGSYNEQFF. CDR3 DNA: TGTGCCAGCAGCGCCCGTCGGGGGAGCGGGGGCTCCTACAATGAGCAGTTCTTC.

V is TRBV5-5 and J is TRBJ2-6; no clear D. There are 15 residues in the CDR3. Trimming stripped 1 base from V and 4 bases from J, with 9 bases between. CDR1 and CDR2 from the germline V gene are SGHKS and YYEKEE (reference sequence). The CDR3 DNA reads as TGTGCCAGCAGCTTGATGGGTTCAGGGGCCAACGTCCTGACTTTC. It specifies CASSLMGSGANVLTF.

The gene calls are TRBV10-3 and TRBJ1-3; a weak D match, TRBD1 (5 bases). Trimming shortened V by 9 bases and J by 1 base, and 7 bases separated the two germline ends. Germline CDR1 and CDR2: ENHRY and SYGVKD. The CDR3 spans 12 residues. The CDR3 is CAIRQSGNTIYF. CDR3 DNA: TGTGCCATTAGACAGTCTGGAAACACCATATATTTT.

This clone was detected only once. The chain uses TRBV10-3 and TRBJ1-4; no clear D gene. CDR1 and CDR2 from the germline V gene are ENHRY and SYGVKD. The V end was cut by 8 bases, the J end by 0 bases, with 16 bases between. This CDR3 has 16 residues. This CDR3 reads CAISDPTLATNEKLFF. In nucleotides, the CDR3 is TGTGCCATCTCTGACCCAACCCTTGCAACTAATGAAAAACTGTTTTTT.

The chain carries TRBV4-3 and TRBJ1-4, with a possible D match to TRBD1 (5 bases). Germline V lookup: CDR1 LGHNA, CDR2 YSLEER. The V and J ends lost 1 base and 8 bases respectively, with 14 bases between them. This CDR3 has 15 amino acids. CDR3 DNA: TGCGCCAGCAGCCAAGTCGTCAGGGTTGGCGAAAAACTGTTTTTT. Protein product: CASSQVVRVGEKLFF.

V and J are TRBV10-3 and TRBJ2-5; D unresolved. CDR3 length: 15 residues. V was trimmed by 3 bases and J by 5 bases, leaving 16 bases between them. The germline gives CDR1 ENHRY, CDR2 SYGVKD. The DNA of the CDR3 is TGTGCCATCAGTGACGTGGGGAAGTCCATCGAGACCCAGTACTTC. As protein: CAISDVGKSIETQYF.

The genes are TRBV4-1 and TRBJ2-7, with TRBD1 matching 7 bases. CDR1 and CDR2 from the germline V gene are MGHRA and YSYEKL. The V segment lost 4 bases and the J segment 5 bases; nucleotides outside the gene matches: 8. CDR3 length: 14 amino acids. This CDR3 reads CASSPATGIDEQYF. The CDR3 coding sequence is TGCGCCAGCAGCCCGGCGACAGGGATCGACGAGCAGTACTTC.